This is a list of T cell receptor beta chains from one sample in a study of identical twins. One entry per CDR3 protein, called by TCRdb with MiXCR from the 5' RACE reads. The table includes approximately 670,000 distinct CDR3 sequences, roughly 6% detected once. Source material: naive T cells sorted from blood. The origin of the receptors is a man between 18 and 29 years old in good health. Each CDR3 is given with its conserved first and last residue. D genes are given only for firm matches. Not all rows give a size; the values are once, few, many and, for expanded clones, a class.

size	J	V	D	DNA	CDR3
few	TRBJ2-4	TRBV2	TRBD2	TGTGCCAGCAGTGTACTAGCGGGAGTACAAAACATTCAGTACTTC	CASSVLAGVQNIQYF
many	TRBJ2-5	TRBV6-1	NA	TGTGCCAGCAATATTGGGAACAGCCAAGAGACCCAGTACTTC	CASNIGNSQETQYF
many	TRBJ1-3	TRBV4-1	NA	TGCGCCAGCAGCCAGTACTCCAGCTCTGGAAACACCATATATTTT	CASSQYSSSGNTIYF
few	TRBJ2-7	TRBV20-1	NA	TGCAGTGCTTTCGGTGCTGGGACCTACGAGCAGTACTTC	CSAFGAGTYEQYF
few	TRBJ2-3	TRBV2	NA	TGTGCCAACAAAGGCGGTCTTAGCACAGATACGCAGTATTTT	CANKGGLSTDTQYF
few	TRBJ2-5	TRBV12-3/TRBV12-4	TRBD2	TGTGCCAGCAGTCGGACTAGCGGGCCGCCAGAGACCCAGTACTTC	CASSRTSGPPETQYF
many	TRBJ2-1	TRBV5-6	NA	TGTGCCAGCAGCTTGTTGGGGGGACAGAGTCCTGGGCAGTTCTTC	CASSLLGGQSPGQFF
few	TRBJ2-1	TRBV20-1	TRBD2	TGCAGTGCAAGAGCTCTGGGGACTAGCGGGAGGGCCGGTGAGCAGTTCTTC	CSARALGTSGRAGEQFF
NA	TRBJ2-7	TRBV7-9	NA	TGTGCCACCTCGACCCAAAGGGAGAGAAGCTCCTACGAGCAGTACTTC	CATSTQRERSSYEQYF
many	TRBJ2-3	TRBV6-5	TRBD2	TGTGCCAGCAGTTACCTACTAGCGCCTAGCACAGATACGCAGTATTTT	CASSYLLAPSTDTQYF
many	TRBJ2-1	TRBV30	TRBD2	TGTGCCTGGAGGAGGGTTAGCGGGAGAATTGAGCAGTTCTTC	CAWRRVSGRIEQFF
many	TRBJ2-1	TRBV29-1	TRBD1	TGCAGCGTACAGACAGGGCTTACGATGTATGAGCAGTTCTTC	CSVQTGLTMYEQFF
few	TRBJ1-1	TRBV29-1	TRBD1	TGCAGCGGTGGACAGGGTGCCACTGAAGCTTTCTTT	CSGGQGATEAFF
many	TRBJ1-1	TRBV4-1	NA	TGCGCCAGCAGCCCCCCGAGGAGGGACACTGAAGCTTTCTTT	CASSPPRRDTEAFF
many	TRBJ2-2	TRBV12-3/TRBV12-4	NA	TGTGCCAGCAGTTTGGGAGGGGGCCGGAACACCGGGGAGCTGTTTTTT	CASSLGGGRNTGELFF
many	TRBJ1-2	TRBV12-3/TRBV12-4	TRBD1	TGTGCCAGCAGTGCCAGGGGGGGTGGCTACACCTTC	CASSARGGGYTF
NA	TRBJ2-3	TRBV2	TRBD2	TGTGCCAGCCACACTAGCGGTACTAGCACAGATACGCAGTATTTT	CASHTSGTSTDTQYF
many	TRBJ1-4	TRBV20-1	NA	TGCAGTGCTAGAGATGGAGGTGATGAAAAACTGTTTTTT	CSARDGGDEKLFF
many	TRBJ2-3	TRBV5-1	NA	TGCGCCAGCAGCTTGGAGGGAGGCAGAGATACGCAGTATTTT	CASSLEGGRDTQYF
many	TRBJ2-3	TRBV7-6	NA	TGTGCCAGCAGCTTACGGGATTGGGATACGCAGTATTTT	CASSLRDWDTQYF
many	TRBJ2-1	TRBV20-1	TRBD2	TGCAGTGCGACTACCCCGAGGACTAGCGGTAACTCCTACAATGAGCAGTTCTTC	CSATTPRTSGNSYNEQFF
few	TRBJ2-7	TRBV6-2/TRBV6-3	NA	TGTGCCAGCACCCCTCCGGGACTCCAAATGGGGGCATACGAGCAGTACTTC	CASTPPGLQMGAYEQYF
few	TRBJ2-1	TRBV12-3/TRBV12-4	NA	TGTGCCACCCGGTGGGCATACAATGAGCAGTTCTTC	CATRWAYNEQFF
few	TRBJ2-3	TRBV12-3/TRBV12-4	TRBD1	TGTGCCAGCAGTGGGGCCCTTAAGGGACAGGGGGCTGGAGATACGCAGTATTTT	CASSGALKGQGAGDTQYF
many	TRBJ2-7	TRBV7-2	TRBD2	TGTGCCAGCAGCTTAGTTAGCGGGAGGGCTCTTGGTGAGCAGTACTTC	CASSLVSGRALGEQYF
many	TRBJ2-1	TRBV20-1	NA	TGCAGTGCTAGACATCTAGGGAATGAGCAGTTCTTC	CSARHLGNEQFF
many	TRBJ2-1	TRBV20-1	TRBD2	TGCAGTGCTAGAGACGCTAGCGGTGGGGGCAATGAGCAGTTCTTC	CSARDASGGGNEQFF
NA	TRBJ2-1	TRBV5-6	NA	TGTGCCAGCAGCTTGGATCCAGGGCGGTTCAATGAGCAGTTCTTC	CASSLDPGRFNEQFF
many	TRBJ2-5	TRBV12-3/TRBV12-4	NA	TGTGCCAGCAGTTTAGGACTGAACCAAGAGACCCAGTACTTC	CASSLGLNQETQYF
many	TRBJ1-5	TRBV12-3/TRBV12-4	NA	TGTGCCAGCAGTTTAGGGAGCCTCAGTCAGCCCCAGCATTTT	CASSLGSLSQPQHF
NA	TRBJ1-5	TRBV6-2/TRBV6-3	TRBD1	TGTGCCAGCAGCCGTGACAGGGGGATTACCAATAGCAATCAGCCCCAGCATTTT	CASSRDRGITNSNQPQHF
few	TRBJ1-1	TRBV5-1	TRBD1	TGCGCCAGCAGCTTGGGGACAGGGGGCCGGCTTGCCACTGAAGCTTTCTTT	CASSLGTGGRLATEAFF
NA	TRBJ1-4	TRBV18	NA	TGTGCCAGCTCACCGATCACGGACCTTTACGGGGAAAAACTGTTTTTT	CASSPITDLYGEKLFF
many	TRBJ2-3	TRBV5-1	NA	TGCGCCAGCAGCTTGGATGGGGGGATTGTGGATACGCAGTATTTT	CASSLDGGIVDTQYF
many	TRBJ1-1	TRBV12-3/TRBV12-4	NA	TGTGCCAGCAGTTTGGGCCGGACTGAAGCTTTCTTT	CASSLGRTEAFF
many	TRBJ2-1	TRBV10-3	NA	NA	CAISTSGLVYEQFF
NA	TRBJ2-5	TRBV20-1	NA	TGCAGTGCTAGTTCGGCTAGAAGGTTAGGGGAGACCCAGTACTTC	CSASSARRLGETQYF
many	TRBJ2-5	TRBV12-3/TRBV12-4	NA	TGTGCCAGCAGTCCCGCGGCGCTCCAAGAGACCCAGTACTTC	CASSPAALQETQYF
many	TRBJ2-2	TRBV5-1	TRBD2	TGCGCCAGCGACCTTAGCGGGACGAACACCGGGGAGCTGTTTTTT	CASDLSGTNTGELFF
NA	TRBJ1-1	TRBV6-2/TRBV6-3	TRBD1	TGTGCCAGCAAGATGGACAGGGTGAACACTGAAGCTTTCTTT	CASKMDRVNTEAFF
many	TRBJ1-3	TRBV12-3/TRBV12-4	NA	TGTGCCAGCAAATCGGGACTCTCTGGAAACACCATATATTTT	CASKSGLSGNTIYF
many	TRBJ2-5	TRBV6-5	TRBD1	TGTGCCAGCAGTTACTCGACAGGGGTGGAGACCCAGTACTTC	CASSYSTGVETQYF
NA	TRBJ2-1	TRBV5-1	NA	TGCGCCAGCAGCTTCCGGGACCCGCTGAATGAGCAGTTCTTC	CASSFRDPLNEQFF
many	TRBJ2-1	TRBV29-1	NA	TGCAGCGTTGAGGGATCCCCCAATGAGCAGTTCTTC	CSVEGSPNEQFF
NA	TRBJ2-1	TRBV27	TRBD1	TGTGCCAGCAGTTTGCTGGGACAGGGCGAGCAGTTCTTC	CASSLLGQGEQFF
many	TRBJ2-7	TRBV12-3/TRBV12-4	NA	TGTGCCAGCAGTTTACTCAGGGAAGCCTACGAGCAGTACTTC	CASSLLREAYEQYF
many	TRBJ2-7	TRBV20-1	NA	TGCAGTGCCACATACAGTGGGACATCCTACGAGCAGTACTTC	CSATYSGTSYEQYF
few	TRBJ2-7	TRBV6-2/TRBV6-3	TRBD1	TGTGCCAGCAGACCTGACAGGGGGCATGACGAGCAGTACTTC	CASRPDRGHDEQYF
NA	TRBJ2-6	TRBV7-9	NA	TGTGCCAGCATCCTGTCTGGGGCCAACGTCCTGACTTTC	CASILSGANVLTF
few	TRBJ2-3	TRBV5-1	NA	TGCGCCAGCAGCCCCGGACTAGGGGGGACAGATACGCAGTATTTT	CASSPGLGGTDTQYF
many	TRBJ2-3	TRBV4-1	NA	TGCGCCAGCAGCCAAGTCGTGGTGGGAGATACGCAGTATTTT	CASSQVVVGDTQYF
NA	TRBJ2-7	TRBV30	NA	TGTGCCTGGAGTCCAATGGACGGATTTTACGAGCAGTACTTC	CAWSPMDGFYEQYF
many	TRBJ2-3	TRBV20-1	NA	TGCAGTGCTAGAGATCAGGGGCATACGCAGTATTTT	CSARDQGHTQYF
NA	TRBJ2-2	TRBV24-1	NA	TGTGCCACCAGTTTCCGGGCCACCGGGGAGCTGTTTTTT	CATSFRATGELFF
NA	TRBJ2-7	TRBV28	NA	TGTGCCAGCACCGTAAACGGATTTGCCTACGAGCAGTACTTC	CASTVNGFAYEQYF
many	TRBJ2-1	TRBV24-1	NA	TGTGCCACCAGTTATGGGGGGCTGGAGCAGTTCTTC	CATSYGGLEQFF
NA	TRBJ1-4	TRBV4-3	NA	TGCGCCAGCAGCCAAGATCCCGGGGGAAAAGCAAAACTGTTTTTT	CASSQDPGGKAKLFF
few	TRBJ1-2	TRBV7-2	TRBD1	TGTGCCAGCAGTCCCGGGACAGCGGAAGGCTACACCTTC	CASSPGTAEGYTF
few	TRBJ1-2	TRBV7-2	TRBD1	TGTGCCAGCAGCTTAAATTCAGGGGGCTATGGCTACACCTTC	CASSLNSGGYGYTF